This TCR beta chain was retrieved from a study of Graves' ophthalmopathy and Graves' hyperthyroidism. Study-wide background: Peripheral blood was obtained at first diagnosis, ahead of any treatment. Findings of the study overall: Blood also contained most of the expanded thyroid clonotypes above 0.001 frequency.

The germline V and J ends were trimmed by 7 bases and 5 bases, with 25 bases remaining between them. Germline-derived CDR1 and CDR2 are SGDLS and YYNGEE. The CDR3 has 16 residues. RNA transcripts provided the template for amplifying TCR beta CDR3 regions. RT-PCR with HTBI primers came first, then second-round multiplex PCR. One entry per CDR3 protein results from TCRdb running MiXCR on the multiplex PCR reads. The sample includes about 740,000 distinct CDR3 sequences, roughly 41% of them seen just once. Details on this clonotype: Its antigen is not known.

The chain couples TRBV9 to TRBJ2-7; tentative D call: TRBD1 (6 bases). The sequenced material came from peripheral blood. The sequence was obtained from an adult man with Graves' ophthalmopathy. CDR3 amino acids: CASSPTHREGLDEQYF. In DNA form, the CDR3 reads TGTGCCAGCTCCCCTACCCACAGGGAAGGATTGGACGAGCAGTACTTC.